Below are 11 T cell receptor beta chains sequenced from a single sample in a study of identical twins. TCRdb redid the calling of the 5' RACE reads with MiXCR, one entry per CDR3 protein. The table has 510,000 or so distinct CDR3 sequences, about 16% seen once; the top ten hold 0.44%. These data were also reused for a study on yellow fever vaccine responses in identical twins.

The specimen was CD4+ T cells sorted from blood. The receptors stem from a woman aged 18-29 years in good health.

The table lists this clonotype with a count of one. The CDR3 reads CASRAGQSNTGELFF. The DNA of the CDR3 is TGTGCCAGCAGAGCCGGACAGTCGAACACCGGGGAGCTGTTTTTT. The rearrangement links TRBV2 to TRBJ2-2; the D gene is possibly TRBD1 (6 bases). The CDR3 sequence is 15 residues long. The germline gives CDR1 SNHLY, CDR2 FYNNEI. V was pared by 6 bases and J by 0 bases, with 11 bases between.

J is TRBJ1-5 and V is TRBV6-1, with D possibly matching TRBD1 (6 bases). The CDR3 contains 16 residues. V gave up 6 bases and J gave up 2 bases, with 17 bases separating them. The germline gives CDR1 MNHNS, CDR2 SASEGT. CDR3 amino acids: CASRPTGSWGNQPQHF. Written as DNA, the CDR3 is TGTGCCAGCAGGCCAACAGGGAGTTGGGGCAATCAGCCCCAGCATTTT.

This clonotype was counted between two and nine times. The chain carries TRBV6-6 and TRBJ2-1; D unclear. The CDR3 consists of 12 residues. Germline lookup yields CDR1 MNHNY and CDR2 SVGAGI (reference sequence). Trimming removed 2 bases at V and 5 bases at J, with 4 bases between. The CDR3 loop is CASSYRDNEQFF. The CDR3 bases are TGTGCCAGCAGTTACAGGGACAATGAGCAGTTCTTC.

This chain joins TRBV6-6 and TRBJ2-5; 9 nucleotides agree with TRBD1. Germline V CDR1 and CDR2: MNHNY, SVGAGI (reference sequence). V lost 5 bases and J lost 5; bases outside the gene matches: 3. The CDR3 loop spans 13 amino acids. CDR3 DNA sequence: TGTGCCAGCAGTAACAGGGGGCGGGAGACCCAGTACTTC. Translated, it gives CASSNRGRETQYF.

This clonotype has only a few counts. This CDR3 reads CASSLGSPWDTQYF. DNA for the CDR3: TGTGCCAGCAGCTTAGGCAGCCCGTGGGATACGCAGTATTTT. The chain employs TRBV7-2 and TRBJ2-3; D not resolved. The CDR3 extends over 14 amino acids. Germline V gene lookup returns CDR1 SGHTA and CDR2 FQGNSA. Between the trimmed V and J ends, which lost 1 base and 6 bases, there was a span of 11 bases. The full variable domain, completed using reference TRBV7-2 and TRBJ2-3, is GAGVSQSPSNKVTEKGKDVELRCDPISGHTALYWYRQSLGQGLEFLIYFQGNSAPDKSGLPSDRFSAERTGGSVSTLTIQRTQQEDSAVYLCASSLGSPWDTQYFGPGTRLTVL.

The gene calls are TRBV20-1 and TRBJ2-3, with D unclear. This CDR3 comprises 10 residues. Germline assignment: CDR1 DFQATT and CDR2 SNEGSKA (reference sequence). Trimming took off 3 bases at V and 5 bases at J, with 3 bases between the two ends. CDR3 residues: CSASLDTQYF. CDR3 in DNA: TGCAGTGCTAGTTTAGATACGCAGTATTTT.

The chain couples TRBV5-1 to TRBJ2-2; D might be TRBD1 (6 bases). CDR1 SGHRS and CDR2 YFSETQ come from the germline V gene. Deletions cut 4 bases from V and 3 bases from J, with 13 bases between. The CDR3 length is 15 residues. DNA for the CDR3: TGCGCCAGCAGCACCCCAGGGGTAGACACCGGGGAGCTGTTTTTT. This gives the protein CASSTPGVDTGELFF.

This clonotype was detected a few times. The CDR3 DNA sequence: TGTGCCAGCAGCTTAGCGCTCCTAGCGGGAGGAAATGAGCAGTTCTTC. Translated: CASSLALLAGGNEQFF. The chain uses TRBV7-2 and TRBJ2-1; 11 bases are shared with TRBD2. Germline lookup yields CDR1 SGHTA and CDR2 FQGNSA. The CDR3 is 16 amino acids. V was pared by 0 bases and J by 7 bases, with 5 bases of the junction left unmatched.

This clonotype is a singleton in its sample. A read error may be the cause here, since a much bigger clone is one base away. The chain uses TRBV12-3 or TRBV12-4 and TRBJ2-4, with 8 positions matching TRBD2. This CDR3 has 14 residues. The CDR3 DNA sequence: TGTGCCTGCAGTGTAGCGGGAACCAAAAACATTCAGTACTTC. Amino acid sequence: CACSVAGTKNIQYF.

The chain employs TRBV11-1 and TRBJ2-2; 10 bases are shared with TRBD2. Germline-derived CDR1 and CDR2 are SGHAT and FQDESV (reference sequence). The CDR3 is 18 amino acids. Unmatched junction bases numbered 9, after V lost 5 bases and J lost 0 bases. The CDR3 here is CASSQILSGGANTGELFF. The CDR3 region has the DNA TGTGCCAGCAGCCAAATTCTGAGCGGGGGGGCGAACACCGGGGAGCTGTTTTTT.

The rearrangement joins TRBV2 to TRBJ2-7, with 12 bases that match TRBD2. CDR1 and CDR2 from the germline V gene are SNHLY and FYNNEI. Trimming at V came to 6 bases and at J to 4 bases, leaving 7 bases not matched to a gene. The CDR3 has 15 amino acids. CDR3 DNA sequence: TGTGCCAGCAGGGCAAGACTAGCGGGAGTGTACGAGCAGTACTTC. As protein: CASRARLAGVYEQYF.